The 3 T cell receptor beta chains below all came from one sample that was sequenced in a study of blood T cell repertoires in COVID-19. The data were produced by immunoSEQ multiplex PCR, yet TCRdb's version contains in-frame clones alone and is incomplete. Among over 100,000 clones listed, 87% were seen once. The source material was peripheral blood. All receptors derive from a man aged 45-65 years with acute or convalescent COVID-19.

The chain links TRBV20-1 to TRBJ2-1, with D unresolved. Looked up from germline, CDR1 is DFQATT and CDR2 is SNEGSKA (reference sequence). The CDR3 runs to 11 residues. Trimming stripped 1 base from V and 9 bases from J, with 7 bases between. CDR3 in amino acids: CSARGSLEQFF. The DNA of the CDR3 is TGCAGTGCTAGAGGCAGTCTTGAGCAGTTCTTC.

The chain carries TRBV12-5 and TRBJ1-4; a possible D gene is TRBD1 (6 bases). V gave up 7 bases and J gave up 5 bases, with 8 bases separating them. The germline V gene has CDR1 LGHNT and CDR2 FRNRAP. The CDR3 is 12 residues long. CDR3 sequence (DNA): TGTGCTAGTGCAGGGGCGAATGAAAAACTGTTTTTT. Amino acids: CASAGANEKLFF.

The rearrangement uses TRBV7-9 and TRBJ2-3, with 9 bases lining up with TRBD1. This CDR3 region has 16 residues. Germline lookup yields CDR1 SEHNR and CDR2 FQNEAQ (reference sequence). V trimming: 6 bases; J trimming: 6 bases; junction bases outside the gene matches: 13. The CDR3 DNA follows: TGTGCCAGCAGTCCGCTTTTTACAGGGGGCGGCGATACGCAGTATTTT. It codes for CASSPLFTGGGDTQYF. The full variable domain, completed using reference TRBV7-9 and TRBJ2-3, is DTGVSQNPRHKITKRGQNVTFRCDPISEHNRLYWYRQTLGQGPEFLTYFQNEAQLEKSRLLSDRFSAERPKGSFSTLEIQRTEQGDSAMYLCASSPLFTGGGDTQYFGPGTRLTVL.